This T cell receptor (beta chain) was recorded in a study of blood T cell repertoires in COVID-19. At the level of the study: Researchers got acute and convalescent COVID-19 samples from the United States, Italy and Spain.

Participants spanned ages about 18 to 100 years and resided in roughly 22 US areas. Source study methods: Quantification of nucleated cells was approximated via reference gene primer amplification. Profiling relied on immunoSEQ multiplex PCR, and the TCRdb table lists in-frame clones only, not all of them. The V and J calls and clone size come from that table; D and trimming were worked out from the DNA. Among some 200,000 clones listed, roughly 87% were seen once. What was sequenced was PBMCs or T cells enriched from blood (not recorded which). This clonotype was obtained from a man younger than 30 with acute COVID-19.

For the CDR3, the DNA is TGTGCCAGCAGCTCGAACAGGGGGCAGGACACTGAAGCTTTCTTT. Protein sequence: CASSSNRGQDTEAFF. The chain is built from TRBV7-9 and TRBJ1-1, with 9 bases aligning to TRBD1. Losses at the gene ends were 4 bases for V and 3 bases for J; bases not matched to a gene: 6. Germline-derived CDR1 and CDR2 are SEHNR and FQNEAQ (reference sequence). The CDR3 sequence is 15 residues long.